Below, 20 T cell receptor beta chains from the same sample are listed, as sequenced in a study of tumor-infiltrating lymphocytes in primary liver carcinoma. Unsorted bulk tissue of roughly 18-32 mg yielded co-extracted RNA and DNA. With a constant-region primer, TCR beta cDNA was made from roughly 500 ng of total RNA. It was through three nested multiplex PCR rounds of slightly modified ARM-PCR that TCR beta libraries arose. PCR rounds one and two used TRBV1-TRBV30 forward primers with a C-beta reverse primer for 10 cycles each. TCRdb itself ran the multiplex PCR reads through MiXCR, one entry per CDR3 protein. Counted here are approximately 190,000 distinct CDR3 sequences, around 81% occurring once; the ten biggest clones make up 18%. The sample was tumor tissue from primary liver carcinoma. Receptors originate from a man aged 35 to 55 with primary liver carcinoma and hepatitis B virus infection.

The gene calls are TRBV6-5 and TRBJ2-3; the match to TRBD2 covers 12 bases. Per germline, CDR1 MNHEY and CDR2 SVGAGI. The V and J ends lost 8 bases and 5 bases, in that order; junction bases with no gene match: 8. The CDR3 sequence is 15 residues long. The CDR3 here is CASGPGLAGIDTQYF. For the CDR3, the DNA is TGTGCCAGCGGCCCAGGACTAGCGGGAATAGATACGCAGTATTTT.

About this clonotype: An end of the junction does not agree with germline; a read error may underlie this. The chain is built from TRBV6-2 or TRBV6-3 and TRBJ1-2; the D is unclear. This CDR3 has 14 residues. Germline assignment: CDR1 MNHEY and CDR2 SVGEGT. DNA for the CDR3: TGTGTCAGCAGAGCCTCGACAAGCCTGGGGGGCTACACCTTC. As protein: CVSRASTSLGGYTF.

Comment on this clonotype: The CDR3 does not end in the conserved phenylalanine or tryptophan, so this is likely a read error. The V and J genes are TRBV5-5 and TRBJ2-5; TRBD2 matches at 10 bases. Germline V gene lookup returns CDR1 SGHKS and CDR2 YYEKEE (reference sequence). This CDR3 comprises 14 residues. The CDR3 region has the DNA TGTGTCAGCAGCTCGAAGACTAGCGGGGAGACCCAGTACCTC. Amino acids: CVSSSKTSGETQYL.

By frequency in the sample, this clonotype is medium-sized. The J gene is TRBJ1-1, the V gene TRBV29-1; no clear D. CDR1 and CDR2 from the germline V gene are SQVTM and ANQGSEA. Trimming took 7 bases from V and 0 from J, leaving 12 bases between them. CDR3 size: 13 residues. The CDR3 DNA sequence: TGCAGCGCCGGGTACGGGCTGAACACTGAAGCTTTCTTT. Its translation: CSAGYGLNTEAFF.

As concerns this clonotype: One end of the junction varies from germline; a read error may be responsible. This sequence joins TRBV4-3 and TRBJ2-1, with TRBD2 matching 10 bases. The CDR3 extends over 16 amino acids. In germline, CDR1 is LGHNA, CDR2 YSLEER. CDR3: CAGSQGASGRLNDQFF. The CDR3, as DNA: TGCGCCGGCAGCCAGGGCGCTAGCGGGAGATTGAATGATCAGTTCTTC.

The chain links TRBV29-1 to TRBJ2-7; no firm D call. The CDR3 loop spans 13 amino acids. Trimming shortened V by 8 bases and J by 5 bases, and 19 bases separated the two germline ends. The germline V gene encodes CDR1 SQVTM and CDR2 ANQGSEA. CDR3 loop: CSIAPIGLHEQYF. The CDR3 DNA reads as TGCAGCATTGCCCCAATAGGGCTCCACGAGCAGTACTTC.

The V gene is TRBV29-1, the J gene TRBJ2-7, with 7 positions matching TRBD1. This CDR3 has 12 residues. CDR1 and CDR2 from the germline V gene are SQVTM and ANQGSEA. After removal of 8 bases from V and 3 bases from J, the junction contained 7 bases not matched to a gene. Written as DNA, the CDR3 is TGCAGCATGTCTCCAGGGGGCTACGAGCAGTACTTC. Translated: CSMSPGGYEQYF.

The chain carries TRBV29-1 and TRBJ2-3; perhaps TRBD2 as D (5 bases). This CDR3 region has 14 residues. Germline CDR1 is SQVTM and CDR2 is ANQGSEA. The CDR3 spells CNVAIGLRTDTQYF. The DNA of the CDR3 is TGCAACGTGGCCATCGGACTGCGCACAGATACGCAGTATTTT.

The rearrangement joins TRBV28 to TRBJ1-4; 8 positions match TRBD1. The germline V gene has CDR1 MDHEN and CDR2 SYDVKM. CDR3 length: 17 residues. CDR3 coding DNA: TGTGCAAGCGGTGGCCGGGACAGGAGTGCAACTAATGAAAAACTGTTTTTT. Protein sequence: CASGGRDRSATNEKLFF. Full variable domain (missing parts from reference TRBV28 and TRBJ1-4): DVKVTQSSRYLVKRTGEKVFLECVQDMDHENMFWYRQDPGLGLRLIYFSYDVKMKEKGDIPEGYSVSREKKERFSLILESASTNQTSMYLCASGGRDRSATNEKLFFGSGTQLSVL.

Comments on this clonotype: This may be a read error, as it is one base from a much larger clone. The chain uses TRBV5-1 and TRBJ1-4; 7 nucleotides match TRBD1. Germline CDR1 and CDR2: SGHRS and YFSETQ. This CDR3 comprises 16 residues. V was pared by 0 bases and J by 4 bases, with 6 bases of the junction left unmatched. CDR3 sequence reads: CASSLAHGTDNEKLFF. Written as DNA, the CDR3 is TGCGCCAGCAGCTTGGCCCATGGGACAGATAATGAAAAACTGTTTTTT.

Only one count was recorded for this clonotype. The CDR3 sequence is CASSLCRSGTQYF. The CDR3 DNA reads as TGTGCCAGCAGCCTATGCAGGTCAGGTACGCAGTATTTT. The chain is built from TRBV14 and TRBJ2-3; no clear D gene. In germline, CDR1 is SGHDN, CDR2 FVKESK. V lost 4 bases and J lost 8, with 13 bases in between. This CDR3 contains 13 residues. The entire variable domain, with the rest obtained from reference TRBV14 and TRBJ2-3, is as follows: EAGVTQFPSHSVIEKGQTVTLRCDPISGHDNLYWYRRVMGKEIKFLLHFVKESKQDESGMPNNRFLAERTGGTYSTLKVQPAELEDSGVYFCASSLCRSGTQYFGPGTRLTVL.

As for this clonotype: Its ends do not fully match the called genes, so a read error is possible. The chain employs TRBV6-1 and TRBJ2-5; TRBD2 is a possible D gene (5 bases). Germline V gives CDR1 MNHNS, CDR2 SASEGT. The CDR3 is made up of 14 amino acids. CDR3 loop: CASSEGGCKETRYF. Written as DNA, the CDR3 is TGTGCCAGCAGTGAGGGCGGGTGTAAAGAGACCCGGTACTTC.

Of note for this clonotype: The junction does not match germline at one end; this may be a read error. V gene TRBV6-5 combines with J gene TRBJ2-7; tentatively, D is TRBD1 (6 bases). The CDR3 is 16 residues long. Germline V gene lookup returns CDR1 MNHEY and CDR2 SVGAGI. The CDR3 sequence is CASSYSRDRPSFEQYF. CDR3 sequence (DNA): TGTGCCAGCAGTTACTCCAGAGACAGGCCCTCCTTCGAGCAGTACTTC.

Worth noting for this clonotype: A single base separates this from a much larger clone, so it may be a read error. The final CDR3 position lacks the conserved phenylalanine or tryptophan, pointing to a likely read error. This chain joins TRBV28 and TRBJ1-1, with D perhaps TRBD1 (6 bases). Trimming cost V 5 bases and J 3 bases, with 16 bases left between them. The germline gives CDR1 MDHEN, CDR2 SYDVKM. The length of the CDR3 is 15 residues. The CDR3 sequence: CASSPRDTGYTEAFS. CDR3 coding DNA: TGTGCCAGCAGTCCCCGGGACACTGGATACACTGAAGCTTTCTCT.

To note about this clonotype: Relative to the germline gene, one junction end is altered; a read error may explain this. The chain combines TRBV6-5 with TRBJ1-1, with a possible D match to TRBD1 (6 bases). The CDR3 is 13 residues long. CDR1 and CDR2 from the germline V gene are MNHEY and SVGAGI. CDR3 amino acids: CASRRQDGTEAFF. DNA for the CDR3: TGCGCCAGCAGGCGACAGGATGGCACTGAAGCTTTCTTT.

In the case of this clonotype: The junction does not match germline at one end; this may be a read error. For the CDR3, the DNA is TGTGTCAGCAGCAGGTCCTCCGGGACAGGGGGCGCTGGGGATGGCTACACCTTC. Translated: CVSSRSSGTGGAGDGYTF. The chain links TRBV11-2 to TRBJ1-2; 12 positions match TRBD1. The CDR3 totals 18 residues. Per germline, CDR1 SGHAT and CDR2 FQNNGV.

The rearrangement uses TRBV6-5 and TRBJ2-7, with a possible D match to TRBD1 (6 bases). The CDR3 covers 17 residues. The germline V gene has CDR1 MNHEY and CDR2 SVGAGI. V dropped 7 bases and J dropped 0 bases, with 22 bases sitting between them. The CDR3 region has the DNA TGTGCCAGCAAGGAAGACGGTCTCGGGACATACTCCTACGAGCAGTACTTC. Its protein is CASKEDGLGTYSYEQYF.

The CDR3 here is CSVAGRNRSGRAQYF. The DNA of the CDR3 is TGCAGCGTTGCAGGGAGAAACAGGAGTGGTAGAGCGCAGTATTTT. The genes are TRBV29-1 and TRBJ2-3, with D tentatively TRBD1 or TRBD2 (5 bases each). Between the trimmed V and J ends, which lost 4 bases and 10 bases, there was a span of 24 bases. The CDR3 is 15 residues long. Germline CDR1 SQVTM, CDR2 ANQGSEA.

A word on this clonotype: One end of the junction fails to match germline, which may point to a read error. The V call is TRBV29-1, the J call TRBJ1-1; possible D gene TRBD1, 6 bases. Germline CDR1 reads SQVTM; CDR2 reads ANQGSEA. The CDR3 contains 11 residues. In DNA form, the CDR3 reads TGCAGCGCCAACAGGGACACTGAAGCTCTCTTT. Its translation is CSANRDTEALF. The full variable domain, completed using reference TRBV29-1 and TRBJ1-1, is SAVISQKPSRDICQRGTSLTIQCQVDSQVTMMFWYRQQPGQSLTLIATANQGSEATYESGFVIDKFPISRPNLTFSTLTVSNMSPEDSSIYLCSANRDTEALFGQGTRLTVV.

Remarks on this clonotype: This CDR3 is missing its conserved last phenylalanine or tryptophan, likely due to a read error. Because the CDR3's place on the DNA is in doubt, the DNA is left out and the CDR3 is given as listed by TCRdb. The chain carries TRBV7-8 and TRBJ2-5; TRBD1 is the table's D call, not checked against the DNA. Germline V gene sequence: CDR1 SGHVS, CDR2 FQNEAQ. The CDR3 length equals 11 residues, ends included. The CDR3 protein is CASSPGGTQYL.